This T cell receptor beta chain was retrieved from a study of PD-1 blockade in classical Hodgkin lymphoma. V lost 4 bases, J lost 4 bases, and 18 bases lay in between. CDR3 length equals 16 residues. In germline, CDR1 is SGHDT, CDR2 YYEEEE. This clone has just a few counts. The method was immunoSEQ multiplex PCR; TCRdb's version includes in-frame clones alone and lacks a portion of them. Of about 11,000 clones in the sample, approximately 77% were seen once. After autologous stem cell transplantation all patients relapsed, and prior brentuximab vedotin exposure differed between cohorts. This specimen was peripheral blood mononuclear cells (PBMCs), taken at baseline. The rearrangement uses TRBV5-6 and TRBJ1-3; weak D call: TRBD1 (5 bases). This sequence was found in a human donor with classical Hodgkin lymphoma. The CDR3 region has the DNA TGTGCCAGCAGCCCCGACAGTATATCTCTCGGAAACACCATATATTTT. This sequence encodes CASSPDSISLGNTIYF.